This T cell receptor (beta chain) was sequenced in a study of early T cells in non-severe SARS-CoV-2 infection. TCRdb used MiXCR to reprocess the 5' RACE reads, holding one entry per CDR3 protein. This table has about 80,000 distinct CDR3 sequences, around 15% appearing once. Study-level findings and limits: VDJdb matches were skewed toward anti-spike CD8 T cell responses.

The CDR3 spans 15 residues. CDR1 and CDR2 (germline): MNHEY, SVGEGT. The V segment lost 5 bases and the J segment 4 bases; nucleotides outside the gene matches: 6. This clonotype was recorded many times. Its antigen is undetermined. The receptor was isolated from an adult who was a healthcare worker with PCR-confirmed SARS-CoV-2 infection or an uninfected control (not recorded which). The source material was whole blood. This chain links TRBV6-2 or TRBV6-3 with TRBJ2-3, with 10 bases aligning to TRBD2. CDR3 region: CASSESGGAADTQYF. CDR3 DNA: TGTGCCAGCAGTGAAAGCGGGGGGGCGGCAGATACGCAGTATTTT.